This T cell receptor (beta chain) stems from a study of T cells in Graves' hyperthyroidism and ophthalmopathy. Amplification of TCR beta CDR3 regions was performed using RNA transcripts as template. First-round RT-PCR with HTBI primers amplified the TCR CDR3 region. One entry per CDR3 protein results from TCRdb running MiXCR on the multiplex PCR reads. Of about 270,000 distinct CDR3 sequences in the sample, 20% to 25% were seen once. The source of this sequence is a man aged 25 to 45 with Graves' ophthalmopathy. Input material: blood.

The DNA of the CDR3 is TGTGCCAGCAGCGTACGGGCGGGACGCACAGATACGCAGTATTTT. Protein product: CASSVRAGRTDTQYF. The V and J genes are TRBV9 and TRBJ2-3, with D perhaps TRBD2 (6 bases). The germline gives CDR1 SGDLS, CDR2 YYNGEE. The CDR3 contains 15 residues. Trimming removed 1 base from V and 1 base from J, with 10 bases in between.